This T cell receptor (beta chain) comes out of a study of blood T cell repertoires in COVID-19. Study-wide background: The United States, Italy and Spain supplied acute and convalescent COVID-19 samples. Sample material is recorded as cDNA or gDNA derived from T cells, B-cell-depleted T cells, or PBMCs.

Losses at the gene ends were 0 bases for V and 6 bases for J; bases not matched to a gene: 8. Germline loops: CDR1 SGHRS, CDR2 YFSETQ. The CDR3 extends over 15 amino acids. In the source study's methods: The authors estimated nucleated cell counts from reference gene primer amplification. Method: immunoSEQ multiplex PCR; TCRdb's copy keeps in-frame clones and lacks some. That table furnishes V, J and clone size, whereas the DNA furnished D and trimming. Of about 150,000 clones in the sample, 80% to 90% were seen once. V and J are TRBV5-1 and TRBJ1-2; TRBD1 agrees at 7 bases. The sequence derives from a woman aged 70-85 years with acute or convalescent COVID-19. The sequencing input was peripheral blood. The CDR3 protein is CASSLAGGGADGYTF. DNA of the CDR3: TGCGCCAGCAGCTTGGCAGGGGGTGGTGCGGATGGCTACACCTTC.